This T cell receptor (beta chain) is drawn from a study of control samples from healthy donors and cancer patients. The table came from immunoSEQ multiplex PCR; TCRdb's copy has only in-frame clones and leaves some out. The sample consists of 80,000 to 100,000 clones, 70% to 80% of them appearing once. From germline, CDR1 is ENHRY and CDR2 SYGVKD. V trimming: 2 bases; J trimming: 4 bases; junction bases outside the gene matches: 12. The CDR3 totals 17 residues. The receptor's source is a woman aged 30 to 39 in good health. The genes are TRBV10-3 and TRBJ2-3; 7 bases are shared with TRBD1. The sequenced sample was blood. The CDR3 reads CAISEPTQGGRPDTQYF. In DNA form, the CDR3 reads TGTGCCATCAGTGAGCCAACCCAAGGGGGCCGGCCAGATACGCAGTATTTT.